These 27 T cell receptor beta chains came from one sample sequenced in a study of metastatic and nonmetastatic thyroid tumors. Prior to thyroid surgery, none of the patients had received any treatment. MiXCR re-clonotyped the PCR reads for TCRdb. Among roughly 15,000 clones, just over 25% were seen once, and the ten largest hold roughly 11%. Source material: tumor tissue. Every receptor here comes from a female donor with papillary thyroid cancer or a benign thyroid nodule (not recorded which). Some clones in this sample may be carry-over from other donors' samples.

This chain links TRBV6-2 or TRBV6-3 with TRBJ1-2; 7 bases agree with TRBD1. Germline V lookup: CDR1 MNHEY, CDR2 SVGEGT. J lost 5 bases, V lost 4 bases, and 4 bases had no gene match. CDR3 length equals 13 residues. CDR3 loop: CASSSVQGYGYTF. The CDR3 DNA sequence: TGTGCCAGCAGTTCCGTACAGGGGTATGGCTACACCTTC.

This clone occurred a few times. The chain is built from TRBV6-1 and TRBJ1-5; no reliable D call. V was clipped by 6 bases and J by 6 bases, with 24 bases between them. The CDR3 is 17 residues long. Germline V gives CDR1 MNHNS, CDR2 SASEGT. DNA of the CDR3: TGTGCCAGCAGCCCCAATGAGAGAGGTACTGGCAGTCAGCCCCAGCATTTT. As protein: CASSPNERGTGSQPQHF.

This clone has just a few counts. The DNA for the CDR3 is TGTGCCAGCAGCTTGGCTTCTGGGGAAAAACTGTTTTTT. Protein product: CASSLASGEKLFF. The chain employs TRBV5-6 and TRBJ1-4; D gene unclear. V was trimmed by 0 bases and J by 8 bases, leaving 8 bases between them. CDR3 length: 13 residues. Germline V gene lookup returns CDR1 SGHDT and CDR2 YYEEEE.

With respect to this clone: At one of its ends the junction is not consistent with the germline gene, which may arise from a read error. This chain connects TRBV4-1 to TRBJ1-5; D remains ambiguous. Germline V gene data show CDR1 as MGHRA and CDR2 as YSYEKL. This CDR3 has 13 amino acids. The CDR3 DNA follows: TGCGCAAGCAGTCGGTGGAGGGATCGGCCCCAGCATTTT. This translates into CASSRWRDRPQHF.

This clone was recorded a few times. In DNA, the CDR3 is TGTGCCTGGAGTGTACAGGGATCTGGAAACACCATATATTTT. Translated, it gives CAWSVQGSGNTIYF. The chain has TRBV30 and TRBJ1-3; the D gene is possibly TRBD1 (6 bases). Germline values: CDR1 GTSNPN, CDR2 SVGIG (reference sequence). Trimming left V 0 bases short and J 1 base short, with 7 bases between. The CDR3 contains 14 residues.

This clone was observed at least ten times. The J gene is TRBJ2-1, the V gene TRBV2, with D possibly being TRBD2 (5 bases). This CDR3 has 17 amino acids. Trimming stripped 3 bases from V and 4 bases from J, with 19 bases between. The germline gives CDR1 SNHLY, CDR2 FYNNEI. CDR3 DNA sequence: TGTGCCAGCAGTGACGTCGCGGGCCCCCGTGAATACAATGAGCAGTTCTTC. Its translation: CASSDVAGPREYNEQFF.

This clone was observed at least ten times. The chain is built from TRBV15 and TRBJ2-7; D is unclear. CDR1 is LNHNV and CDR2 is YYDKDF in the germline V gene (reference sequence). The CDR3 spans 15 residues. V shed 1 base and J shed 2 bases, with 12 bases lying between them. CDR3 nucleotides: TGTGCCACCAGCAGAGCAATTGACCTCGCCTACGAGCAGTACTTC. Translation: CATSRAIDLAYEQYF.

This chain connects TRBV27 to TRBJ2-1, with 8 nucleotides matching TRBD2. There are 14 residues in the CDR3. Germline loops: CDR1 MNHEY, CDR2 SMNVEV (reference sequence). Losses at the gene ends were 5 bases for V and 10 bases for J; bases not matched to a gene: 10. CDR3 in amino acids: CASSTSGMSREQFF. DNA for the CDR3: TGTGCCAGCAGTACTAGCGGTATGTCTCGGGAGCAGTTCTTC.

In this sample, this clone is medium-sized. The chain joins TRBV28 to TRBJ2-1; maybe TRBD1 (6 bases). There are 13 residues in the CDR3. V gave up 7 bases and J gave up 5 bases, with 12 bases separating them. CDR1 and CDR2 from the germline V gene are MDHEN and SYDVKM. The CDR3 coding sequence is TGTGCCAGCAACCTCCGGGACAACAATGAGCAGTTCTTC. The encoded protein is CASNLRDNNEQFF.

This clone was observed at least ten times. The chain carries TRBV20-1 and TRBJ2-5; D is perhaps TRBD2 (6 bases). The CDR3 extends over 12 amino acids. The germline CDR1 and CDR2 sequences are DFQATT and SNEGSKA (reference sequence). Trimming left V 5 bases short and J 9 bases short, with 16 bases between. As DNA, the CDR3 is TGCAGTGCTTTAAGTGGGTCGGGGGCCCAGTACTTC. This encodes CSALSGSGAQYF.

This clone was counted between two and nine times. This chain joins TRBV6-1 and TRBJ2-7; D remains unclear. The germline V gene has CDR1 MNHNS and CDR2 SASEGT. The CDR3 loop spans 11 amino acids. Trimming stripped 4 bases from V and 3 bases from J, with 4 bases between. DNA for the CDR3: TGTGCCAGCAGTGCGGGCTACGAGCAGTACTTC. Translation: CASSAGYEQYF.

In its sample, this clone was seen a few times. This chain uses TRBV2 with TRBJ2-7; D is possibly TRBD2 (5 bases). CDR1 is SNHLY and CDR2 is FYNNEI in the germline V gene. Trimming left V 2 bases short and J 3 bases short, with 5 bases between. This CDR3 is built from 12 residues. The CDR3 DNA reads as TGTGCCAGCAGTGAACGGGGCTACGAGCAGTACTTC. This sequence encodes CASSERGYEQYF. Variable domain in full (rest from reference TRBV2 and TRBJ2-7): EPEVTQTPSHQVTQMGQEVILRCVPISNHLYFYWYRQILGQKVEFLVSFYNNEISEKSEIFDDQFSVERPDGSNFTLKIRSTKLEDSAMYFCASSERGYEQYFGPGTRLTVT.

In its sample, this clone was seen many times. V and J are TRBV11-3 and TRBJ2-1, with D possibly matching TRBD2 (5 bases). This CDR3 contains 18 residues. The V and J ends lost 5 bases and 3 bases respectively, with 23 bases between them. CDR1 and CDR2 (germline): SGHNT, YENEEA. The CDR3 nucleotides read TGTGCCAGCAGCACTTTCATGGATGGCCCTGCGGGCTACAATGAGCAGTTCTTC. This sequence encodes CASSTFMDGPAGYNEQFF.

This clone was recorded a few times. This may arise from a read error, as a much more abundant clone is one base away. CDR3 bases: TGCAGCGTTGGCGGGTGCTGGGGGATGAACACTGAAGCTTTCTTT. Amino acid sequence: CSVGGCWGMNTEAFF. This rearrangement joins TRBV29-1 to TRBJ1-1; tentatively, D is TRBD1 (5 bases). The CDR3 loop spans 15 amino acids. In germline, CDR1 is SQVTM, CDR2 ANQGSEA. Trimming left V 4 bases short and J 0 bases short, with 15 bases between.

This clone turned up a few times. The chain links TRBV6-2 or TRBV6-3 to TRBJ1-5; possibly TRBD1 for D (5 bases). This CDR3 is 15 amino acids long. Germline values: CDR1 MNHEY, CDR2 SVGEGT. V lost 6 bases and J 4 bases, leaving 16 bases between the germline ends. CDR3 sequence (DNA): TGTGCCAGCAGCCCGGGGGGTCTGCTAAATCAGCCCCAGCATTTT. It codes for CASSPGGLLNQPQHF.

This sequence joins TRBV18 and TRBJ1-5; D gene uncertain. The CDR3 consists of 14 residues. Deletions cut 4 bases from V and 1 base from J, with 8 bases between. Germline V CDR1 and CDR2: KGHSH, LQKENI. DNA for the CDR3: TGTGCCAGCTCACAAACGGACAGCAATCAGCCCCAGCATTTT. Protein product: CASSQTDSNQPQHF.

In its sample, this clone is medium-sized. This rearrangement joins TRBV20-1 to TRBJ2-7, with 7 bases aligning to TRBD1. The CDR3 consists of 13 residues. CDR1 DFQATT and CDR2 SNEGSKA come from the germline V gene (reference sequence). With 3 bases clipped from V and 3 bases from J, the junction kept 5 bases outside the gene matches. The CDR3 reads CSARRQGSYEQYF. Here the CDR3 DNA reads TGCAGTGCTAGGCGACAGGGCAGCTACGAGCAGTACTTC.

The rearrangement links TRBV5-1 to TRBJ1-2, with D possibly being TRBD1 (5 bases). Germline values: CDR1 SGHRS, CDR2 YFSETQ. The CDR3 covers 12 residues. V lost 5 bases to trimming and J lost 7 bases, with 12 bases between them. The CDR3 coding sequence is TGCGCCAGCAGTTGGGGGTCTCTTGGCTACACCTTC. Translated: CASSWGSLGYTF.

This clone was observed at least ten times. The chain has TRBV7-9 and TRBJ2-1; TRBD2 matches at 12 bases. The length of the CDR3 is 15 residues. Unmatched junction bases numbered 5, after V lost 3 bases and J lost 8 bases. The germline V gene has CDR1 SEHNR and CDR2 FQNEAQ (reference sequence). Here the CDR3 reads CASSLRTSGNDEQFF. The CDR3 DNA sequence: TGTGCCAGCAGCTTGAGGACTAGCGGGAACGATGAGCAGTTCTTC.

This clone is labeled as medium-sized (0.01 to 0.1%). The V and J genes are TRBV3-1 and TRBJ2-5; the D gene could be TRBD1 or TRBD2 (5 bases each). This CDR3 is 17 amino acids long. Trimming left V 0 bases short and J 5 bases short, with 19 bases between. In germline, CDR1 is LGHDT, CDR2 YNNKEL (reference sequence). The CDR3 protein is CASSQDRGTALEETQYF. In DNA, the CDR3 is TGTGCCAGCAGCCAAGATAGAGGGACCGCACTCGAGGAGACCCAGTACTTC.

The chain carries TRBV11-2 and TRBJ2-7; the match to TRBD2 covers 7 bases. Trimming cost V 4 bases and J 4 bases; bases outside gene matches: 13. Germline V CDR1 and CDR2: SGHAT, FQNNGV. The CDR3 runs 16 residues. The CDR3 bases are TGTGCCAGCAGCTCCCCTAGTACTAGCGTGAGGTACGAGCAGTACTTC. This sequence encodes CASSSPSTSVRYEQYF.

This clone was detected only a few times. A read error may produce the germline difference seen at one junction end. This chain links TRBV2 with TRBJ2-3; perhaps TRBD2 as D (5 bases). Germline V gene sequence: CDR1 SNHLY, CDR2 FYNNEI. There are 15 residues in the CDR3. The CDR3 sequence is CASTPGYSSTDTQYF. Here the CDR3 DNA reads TGTGCCAGCACCCCGGGGTATTCTAGCACAGATACACAGTATTTT.

Relative to its sample, this clone is medium-sized. V gene TRBV30 combines with J gene TRBJ1-6; 7 positions match TRBD1. CDR1 and CDR2 (germline): GTSNPN, SVGIG (reference sequence). The CDR3 covers 13 residues. V lost 8 bases and J lost 7; bases outside the gene matches: 8. CDR3 protein: CALRGEYNSPLHF. As DNA, the CDR3 is TGTGCCCTCAGGGGGGAATACAATTCACCCCTCCACTTT.

This clone was counted at least ten times. CDR3 sequence (DNA): TGTGCCAGCAGCTTAGAACTAGCGGGTGGCCGCTACTTC. Encoded protein: CASSLELAGGRYF. The chain is built from TRBV11-2 and TRBJ2-5; 9 bases are a match to TRBD2. The germline CDR1 and CDR2 sequences are SGHAT and FQNNGV. Germline trimming cut 0 bases from V and 14 bases from J; bases unmatched to any gene: 7. The CDR3 covers 13 residues.

There are many counts of this clone. The chain recombines TRBV5-1 with TRBJ1-4; D is perhaps TRBD1 (6 bases). Trimming cost V 4 bases and J 8 bases, with 15 bases left between them. The CDR3 contains 14 residues. Germline assignment: CDR1 SGHRS and CDR2 YFSETQ. The CDR3 DNA sequence: TGCGCCAGCAGCCCGGGGGGCTTGAAGGAAAAACTGTTTTTT. Its translation: CASSPGGLKEKLFF.

This clone came up many times. Other DNA variants within this sample encode the same CDR3. The rearrangement joins TRBV3-1 to TRBJ2-3, with D maybe TRBD2 (6 bases). Germline V CDR1 and CDR2: LGHDT, YNNKEL (reference sequence). The CDR3 sequence is 15 residues long. V dropped 3 bases and J dropped 3 bases, with 13 bases sitting between them. Written as DNA, the CDR3 is TGTGCCAGCAGCCAGACTAGGGAGTTTACAGATACGCAGTATTTT. It specifies CASSQTREFTDTQYF.

Judged by abundance, this clone is medium-sized. Other DNA sequences in the sample encode the same CDR3. V is TRBV6-5 and J is TRBJ1-2; D call uncertain. The CDR3 is 17 residues long. Trimming left V 0 bases short and J 4 bases short, with 18 bases between. Germline CDR1 and CDR2: MNHEY and SVGAGI. The CDR3 DNA is TGTGCCAGCAGTTACTCGGAAAGGGCGGGGAGCCCCTATGGCTACACCTTC. Its translation: CASSYSERAGSPYGYTF.